The 6 T cell receptor beta chains reported below all come from one sample, sequenced in a study of T cell clonality in common variable immunodeficiency. Clones were sequenced by immunoSEQ multiplex PCR, and TCRdb holds only the in-frame ones, with some missing. The sample holds 40,000 to 50,000 clones, and no clone turns up only once. The specimen sequenced was peripheral blood mononuclear cells. These receptors originate from a person aged 18 to 75 in good health.

This clone was detected ten times or more. The read ends 3 residues before the CDR3 terminus; that terminus is restored from the germline J gene. The chain carries TRBV7-3 and TRBJ2-1; 10 bases agree with TRBD1. With V trimmed by 5 bases and J by 6 bases, 4 bases remained unmatched. The germline gives CDR1 SGHTA, CDR2 FQGTGA. This CDR3 has 14 amino acids. The CDR3 is CASSRTGGINEQFF. Partial CDR3 DNA: TGTGCCAGCAGCCGGACAGGGGGTATCAATGAG.

This clone was seen a handful of times. The read gets to within 3 residues of the CDR3 end, and the germline J gene fills in the rest. The chain carries TRBV20-1 and TRBJ2-3, with D perhaps assigned TRBD1 or TRBD2 (5 bases each). V lost 3 bases to trimming and J lost 0 bases, with 10 bases between them. This CDR3 is built from 14 residues. Germline V gene lookup returns CDR1 DFQATT and CDR2 SNEGSKA (reference sequence). The CDR3 is CSARRGQSTDTQYF. Incomplete CDR3 DNA: TGCAGTGCTAGGAGGGGCCAGAGCACAGATACG.

A remark on this clone: The read falls 3 residues short of the CDR3 end, and the missing part is taken from the germline J gene. The chain couples TRBV5-1 to TRBJ2-1, with TRBD2 matching over 7 bases. CDR3 length equals 15 residues. With V trimmed by 4 bases and J by 7 bases, 11 bases remained unmatched. Per germline, CDR1 SGHRS and CDR2 YFSETQ. Incomplete CDR3 DNA: TGCGCCAGCAGCCGAGGCGGCGGGAGAAAAAATGAG. It encodes CASSRGGGRKNE. The entire CDR3 sequence reads CASSRGGGRKNEQFF.

This clone was seen at least ten times. The read finishes 3 residues shy of the CDR3 end, and the germline J gene is used to complete it. The chain links TRBV11-3 to TRBJ2-5, with TRBD1 identical over 8 bases. CDR1 is SGHNT, CDR2 YENEEA, per germline. Trimming removed 4 bases from V and 4 bases from J; junction bases left unmatched: 8. This CDR3 is built from 15 residues. The CDR3 spells CASSSRTGSPETQYF. The part of the CDR3 DNA that was read is TGTGCCAGCAGCTCCCGGACAGGGTCTCCAGAGACC.

This clone was picked up many times. Read data end 3 residues before the CDR3 end; the end is taken from the germline J gene. The chain recombines TRBV7-3 with TRBJ2-7; 9 bases are a match to TRBD2. The germline gives CDR1 SGHTA, CDR2 FQGTGA. The V and J ends lost 5 bases and 0 bases, in that order; junction bases with no gene match: 5. CDR3 length: 15 residues. The CDR3 is CASSLGTSSSYEQYF. CDR3 DNA, as far as it was read: TGTGCCAGCAGCCTAGGGACTAGCAGCTCCTACGAG.

Points on this clone: Read sequence stops 3 residues before the CDR3 end, and the germline J gene provides the missing end. The chain couples TRBV19 to TRBJ2-1, with a possible D match to TRBD2 (7 bases). CDR1 is LNHDA and CDR2 is SQIVND in the germline V gene (reference sequence). The CDR3 runs 17 residues. The V gene lost 3 bases and the J gene lost 7 bases, with 22 bases spanning the gap. CDR3: CASSMRTRAGARNEQFF. The CDR3 bases that were read are TGTGCCAGTAGTATGAGGACACGGGCGGGGGCGAGGAATGAG.